This TCR beta chain was found in a study of vaccination and CD4 T cells after COVID-19. Overall study context: Taking of post-vaccine samples occurred a median about 72 days after dose two (range 14 to 241).

This clonotype showed up just a few times. The antigen is not known. Treatment described: approximately 9-day PBMC culture with coronavirus spike peptide pools or control peptides (ViraFEST assay). The V gene end was trimmed by 8 bases and the J gene end by 2 bases; junction bases not matched to a gene: 11. In germline, CDR1 is SEHNR, CDR2 FQNEAQ (reference sequence). The CDR3 sequence is 15 residues long. The Oncomine TCR Beta short-read assay sequenced DNA from cultured CD4+ T cells. TCRdb reprocessed the PCR reads via MiXCR and lists one record per CDR3 protein. The table lists approximately 18,000 distinct CDR3 sequences, 49% of them singletons.

This clonotype was obtained from a human donor who had recovered from COVID-19. Sequencing input: CD4+ T cells from blood, cultured in vitro. The chain employs TRBV7-9 and TRBJ2-5, with TRBD1 matching 7 bases. Here the CDR3 reads CASGNGQAKQETQYF. CDR3 sequence (DNA): TGTGCCAGCGGCAATGGACAGGCCAAACAAGAGACCCAGTACTTC.